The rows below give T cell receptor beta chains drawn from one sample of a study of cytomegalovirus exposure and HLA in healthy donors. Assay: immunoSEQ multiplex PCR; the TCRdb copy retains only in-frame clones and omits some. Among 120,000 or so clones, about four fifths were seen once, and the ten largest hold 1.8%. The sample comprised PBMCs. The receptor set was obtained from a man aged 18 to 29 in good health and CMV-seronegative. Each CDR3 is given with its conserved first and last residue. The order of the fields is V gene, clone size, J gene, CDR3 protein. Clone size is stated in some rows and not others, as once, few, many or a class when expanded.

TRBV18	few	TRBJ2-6	CASSRDRGPSGANVLTF
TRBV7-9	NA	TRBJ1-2	CASSFSAGGDGYTF
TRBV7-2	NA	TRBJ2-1	CASSFPGNEQFF
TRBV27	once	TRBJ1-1	CASSYFGDKSTEAFF
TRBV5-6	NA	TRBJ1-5	CASSLGLQPQHF
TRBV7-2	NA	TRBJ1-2	CASSPYGDYGYTF
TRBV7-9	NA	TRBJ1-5	CASSHSQGASDQPQHF
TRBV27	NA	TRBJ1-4	CASSSLGGGKKKLFF
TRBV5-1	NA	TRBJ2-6	CASRSSGGTGANVLTF
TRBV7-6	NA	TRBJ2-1	CASSSFDQGLYNEQFF
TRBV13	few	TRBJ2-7	CASSLRGILDEQYF
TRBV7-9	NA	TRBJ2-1	CASSLIPGANEQFF
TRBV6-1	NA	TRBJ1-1	CASSDYRQGVLAFF
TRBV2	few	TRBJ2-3	CASSSWGQGTDTQYF
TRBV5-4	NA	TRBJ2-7	CASSHSGGYYEQYF
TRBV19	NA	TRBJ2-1	CASSIGGTGYNEQFF
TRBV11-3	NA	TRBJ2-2	CASSARSGTGELFF
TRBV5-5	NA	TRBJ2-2	CASSLSRRETGELFF
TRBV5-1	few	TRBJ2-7	CASNTGVSYEQYF
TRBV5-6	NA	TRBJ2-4	CASSLGQGLAKNIQYF
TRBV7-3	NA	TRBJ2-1	CASSPLAGGQDEQFF
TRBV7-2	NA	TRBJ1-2	CASSSGYKSHGYTF
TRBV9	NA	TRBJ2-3	CASSDRLAGRTDTQYF
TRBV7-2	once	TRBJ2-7	CASSSIPESEQYF
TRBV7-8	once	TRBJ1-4	CASSLGQGAEKLFF
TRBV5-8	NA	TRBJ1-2	CASRRQGLNYGYTF
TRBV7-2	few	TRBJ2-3	CASSRLAGGHTDTQYF
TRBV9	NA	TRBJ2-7	CASSARAGTSYEQYF
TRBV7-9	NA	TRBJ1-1	CSSSLPGRQYGNTEAFF
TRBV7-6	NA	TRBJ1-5	CASSLDGGGNQPQHF
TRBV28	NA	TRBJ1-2	CASSLLQGQGYTF
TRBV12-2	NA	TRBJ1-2	CASRLGKTGVFYGYTF
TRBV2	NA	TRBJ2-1	CASRVAGGPLDEQFF
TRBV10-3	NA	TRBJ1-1	CATGVILGENTEAFF
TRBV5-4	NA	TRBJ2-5	CASSLRGAMETQYF
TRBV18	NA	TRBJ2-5	CASSQSTGWETQYF
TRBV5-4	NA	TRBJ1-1	CASSLASRAQTEAFF
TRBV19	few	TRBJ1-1	CASSIPRTGMNTEAFF
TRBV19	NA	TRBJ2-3	CASSRLSADTQYF
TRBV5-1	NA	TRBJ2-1	CASSLLILGGGRNEQFF
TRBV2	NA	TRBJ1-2	CASSGKSAGYGYTF
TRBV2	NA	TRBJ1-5	CASSGQGVNNQPQHF
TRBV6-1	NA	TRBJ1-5	CASSERTGDQPQHF
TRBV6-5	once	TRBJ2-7	CASSYEQGSEQYF
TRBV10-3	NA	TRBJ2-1	CAIRTSGGAMDEQFF
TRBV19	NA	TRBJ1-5	CASTTGGNQPQHF
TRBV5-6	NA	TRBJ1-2	CASSLTGGFYGYTF
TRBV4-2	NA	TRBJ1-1	CASSQRGNTEAFF
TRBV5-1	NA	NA	CASSLGQGYYEQYF
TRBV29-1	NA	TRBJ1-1	CSVELPPNTEAFF
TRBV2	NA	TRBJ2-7	CASRGQGSYEQYF
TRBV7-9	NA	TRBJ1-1	CASSEAMNTEAFF
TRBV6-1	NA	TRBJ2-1	CASSARQAGWGPTTNEQFF
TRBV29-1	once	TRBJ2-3	CSANKGQVADTQYF
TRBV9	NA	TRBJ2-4	CASSVVGGGAWDIQYF
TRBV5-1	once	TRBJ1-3	CASSLGQAGNTIYF
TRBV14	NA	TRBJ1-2	CASSQGGAGVFLKYGYTF